This paragraph reports one T cell receptor (beta chain). Sample-barcoded 5' priming and a J-beta primer mix drove a second PCR of about 7 to 11 cycles. One entry per CDR3 protein, called by TCRdb with MiXCR from the 5' RACE reads. The sample lists roughly 800,000 distinct CDR3 sequences, about 36% occurring once. Trimming stripped 6 bases from V and 8 bases from J, with 11 bases between. Germline V gene data show CDR1 as LNHDA and CDR2 as SQIVND (reference sequence). CDR3 length: 12 amino acids. These data belong to a study of blood T cells in healthy people across ages. Turning to the study itself: Every two T cells gave about one barcoded beta molecule via template switching.

The sample comprised blood. The chain carries TRBV19 and TRBJ2-1; TRBD1 might be the D (6 bases). The source of this sequence is a man between 18 and 35 years old in good health. The chain's CDR3 is CASSTGSYEQFF. Here the CDR3 DNA reads TGTGCCAGTAGCACAGGGTCGTATGAGCAGTTCTTC.